The sequence of this TCR beta chain was determined in a study of blood T cell repertoires in COVID-19. Repertoires were generated with immunoSEQ multiplex PCR, while TCRdb's copy carries only in-frame clones and drops some. Among 200,000 to 300,000 clones, around 86% were seen once, and the ten largest hold roughly 1.9%. Per germline, CDR1 SGHDT and CDR2 YYEEEE. The CDR3 spans 15 residues. V was clipped by 3 bases and J by 0 bases, with 12 bases between them. The sequence was collected from a young man who had recovered from COVID-19. The sample was peripheral blood. This chain links TRBV5-6 with TRBJ2-5, with a possible D match to TRBD1 (7 bases). The CDR3 DNA reads TGTGCCAGCAGCTGGGCAGGGGGGTACCAAGAGACCCAGTACTTC. Amino acids: CASSWAGGYQETQYF.